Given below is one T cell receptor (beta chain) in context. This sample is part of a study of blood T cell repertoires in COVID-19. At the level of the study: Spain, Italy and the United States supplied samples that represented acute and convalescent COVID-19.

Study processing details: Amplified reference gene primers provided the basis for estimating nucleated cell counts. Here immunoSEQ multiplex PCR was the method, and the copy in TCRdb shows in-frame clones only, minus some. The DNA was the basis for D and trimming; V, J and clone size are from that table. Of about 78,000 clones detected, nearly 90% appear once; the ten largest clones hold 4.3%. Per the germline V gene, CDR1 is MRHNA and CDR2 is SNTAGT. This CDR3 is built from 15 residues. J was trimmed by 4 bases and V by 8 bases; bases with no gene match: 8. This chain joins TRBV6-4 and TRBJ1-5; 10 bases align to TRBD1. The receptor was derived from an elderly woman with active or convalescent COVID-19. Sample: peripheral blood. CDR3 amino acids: CASSPDRGHNQPQHF. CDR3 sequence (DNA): TGTGCCAGCTCTCCCGACAGGGGGCATAATCAGCCCCAGCATTTT.